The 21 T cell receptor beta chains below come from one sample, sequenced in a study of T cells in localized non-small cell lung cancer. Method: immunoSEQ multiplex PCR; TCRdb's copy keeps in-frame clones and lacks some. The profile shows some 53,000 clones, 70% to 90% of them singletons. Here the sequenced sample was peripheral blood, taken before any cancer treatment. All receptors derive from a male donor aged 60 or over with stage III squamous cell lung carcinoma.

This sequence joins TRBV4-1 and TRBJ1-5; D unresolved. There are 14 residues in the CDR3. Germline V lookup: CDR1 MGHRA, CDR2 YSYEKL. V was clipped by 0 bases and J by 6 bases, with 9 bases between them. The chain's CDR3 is CASSQEEGSQPQHF. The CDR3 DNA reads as TGCGCCAGCAGCCAAGAGGAAGGCAGTCAGCCCCAGCATTTT.

CDR3 sequence (DNA): TGTGCCAGCAGTTACTCGGACAGGGGCAGGGAGACCCAGTACTTC. Translation gives CASSYSDRGRETQYF. The rearrangement uses TRBV6-5 and TRBJ2-5, with 9 bases lining up with TRBD1. The length of the CDR3 is 15 residues. Germline V lookup: CDR1 MNHEY, CDR2 SVGAGI. The J segment lost 5 bases and the V segment lost 0 bases, leaving 4 bases of the junction unmatched.

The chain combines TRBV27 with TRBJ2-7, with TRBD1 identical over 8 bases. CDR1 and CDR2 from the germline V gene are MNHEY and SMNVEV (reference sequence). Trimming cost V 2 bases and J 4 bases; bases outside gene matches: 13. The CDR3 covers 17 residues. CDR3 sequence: CASSLQVSRTGNYEQYF. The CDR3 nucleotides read TGTGCCAGCAGTTTACAAGTCTCTAGGACAGGGAATTACGAGCAGTACTTC.

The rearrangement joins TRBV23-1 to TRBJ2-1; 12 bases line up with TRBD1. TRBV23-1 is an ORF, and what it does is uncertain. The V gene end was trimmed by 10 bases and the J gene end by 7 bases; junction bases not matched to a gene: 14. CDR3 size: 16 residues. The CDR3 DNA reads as TGCGCCACTTACAAAGGGACAGGGGGCCGGGTTAATGAGCAGTTCTTC. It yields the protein CATYKGTGGRVNEQFF.

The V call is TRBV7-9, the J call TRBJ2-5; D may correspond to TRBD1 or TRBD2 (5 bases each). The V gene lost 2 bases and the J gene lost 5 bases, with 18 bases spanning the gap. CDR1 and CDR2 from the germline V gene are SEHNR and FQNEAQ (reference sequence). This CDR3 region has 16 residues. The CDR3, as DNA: TGTGCCAGCAGCTTACGTCCTGGGACGTACGATGAGACCCAGTACTTC. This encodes CASSLRPGTYDETQYF. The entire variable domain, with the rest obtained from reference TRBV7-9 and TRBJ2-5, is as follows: DTGVSQNPRHKITKRGQNVTFRCDPISEHNRLYWYRQTLGQGPEFLTYFQNEAQLEKSRLLSDRFSAERPKGSFSTLEIQRTEQGDSAMYLCASSLRPGTYDETQYFGPGTRLLVL.

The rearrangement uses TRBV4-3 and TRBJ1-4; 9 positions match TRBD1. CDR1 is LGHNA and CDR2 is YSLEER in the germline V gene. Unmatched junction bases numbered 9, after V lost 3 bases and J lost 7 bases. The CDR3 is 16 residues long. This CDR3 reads CASSQALQGATEKLFF. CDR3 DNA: TGCGCCAGCAGCCAGGCCTTACAGGGGGCGACTGAAAAACTGTTTTTT.

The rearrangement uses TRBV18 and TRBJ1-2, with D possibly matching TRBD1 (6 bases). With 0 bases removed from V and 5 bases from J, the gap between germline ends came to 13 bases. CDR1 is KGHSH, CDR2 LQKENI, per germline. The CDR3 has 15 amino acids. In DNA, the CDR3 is TGTGCCAGCTCACCACCCGGGACACCAGGGTATGGCTACACCTTC. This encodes CASSPPGTPGYGYTF. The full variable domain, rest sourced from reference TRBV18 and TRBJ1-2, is NAGVMQNPRHLVRRRGQEARLRCSPMKGHSHVYWYRQLPEEGLKFMVYLQKENIIDESGMPKERFSAEFPKEGPSILRIQQVVRGDSAAYFCASSPPGTPGYGYTFGSGTRLTVV.

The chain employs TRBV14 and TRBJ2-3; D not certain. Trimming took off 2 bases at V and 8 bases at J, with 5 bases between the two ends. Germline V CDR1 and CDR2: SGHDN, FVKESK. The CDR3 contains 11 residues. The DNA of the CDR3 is TGTGCCAGCAGCCAAACGGGTACGCAGTATTTT. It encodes CASSQTGTQYF.

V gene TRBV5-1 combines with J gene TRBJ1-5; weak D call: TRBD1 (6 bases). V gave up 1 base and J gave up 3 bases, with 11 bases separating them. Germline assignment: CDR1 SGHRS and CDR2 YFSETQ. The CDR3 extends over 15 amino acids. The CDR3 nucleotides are TGCGCCAGCAGCTTGATGACAGGACCCAATCAGCCCCAGCATTTT. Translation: CASSLMTGPNQPQHF.

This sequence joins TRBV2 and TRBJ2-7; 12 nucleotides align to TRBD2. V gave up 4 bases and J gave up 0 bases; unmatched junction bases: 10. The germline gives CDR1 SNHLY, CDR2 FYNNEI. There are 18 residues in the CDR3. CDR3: CASSGLAGARMSSYEQYF. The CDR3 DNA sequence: TGTGCCAGCAGTGGACTAGCGGGAGCTCGGATGAGCTCCTACGAGCAGTACTTC.

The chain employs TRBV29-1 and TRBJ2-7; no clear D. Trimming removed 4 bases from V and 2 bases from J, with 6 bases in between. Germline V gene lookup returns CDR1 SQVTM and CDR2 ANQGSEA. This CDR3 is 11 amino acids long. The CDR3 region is CSVAQTYEQYF. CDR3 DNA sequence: TGCAGCGTTGCACAGACCTACGAGCAGTACTTC.

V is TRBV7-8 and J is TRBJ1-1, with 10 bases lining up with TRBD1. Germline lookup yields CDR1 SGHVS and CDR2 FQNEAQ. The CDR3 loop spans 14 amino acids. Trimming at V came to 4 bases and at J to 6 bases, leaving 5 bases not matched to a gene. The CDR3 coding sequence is TGTGCCAGCAGCTCAGGAGGACAGGGGGCTGAAGCTTTCTTT. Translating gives CASSSGGQGAEAFF.

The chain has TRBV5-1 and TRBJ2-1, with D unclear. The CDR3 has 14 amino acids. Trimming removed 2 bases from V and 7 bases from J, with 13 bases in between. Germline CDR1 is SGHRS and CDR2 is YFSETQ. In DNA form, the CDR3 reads TGCGCCAGCAGCTTCCAGCCCGTTATGAATGAGCAGTTCTTC. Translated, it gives CASSFQPVMNEQFF.

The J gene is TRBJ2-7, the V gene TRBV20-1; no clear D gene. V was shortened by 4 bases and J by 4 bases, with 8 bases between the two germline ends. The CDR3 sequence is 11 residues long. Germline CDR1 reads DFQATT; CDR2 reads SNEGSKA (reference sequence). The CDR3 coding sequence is TGCAGTGCTAACGAGGCGTACGAGCAGTACTTC. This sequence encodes CSANEAYEQYF.

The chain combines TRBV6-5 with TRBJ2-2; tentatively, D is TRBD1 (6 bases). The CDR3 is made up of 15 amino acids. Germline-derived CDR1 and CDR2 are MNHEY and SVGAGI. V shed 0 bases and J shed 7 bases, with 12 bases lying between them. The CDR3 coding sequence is TGTGCCAGCAGTTACTCGGTGTCGGGACACGGGGAGCTGTTTTTT. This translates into CASSYSVSGHGELFF.

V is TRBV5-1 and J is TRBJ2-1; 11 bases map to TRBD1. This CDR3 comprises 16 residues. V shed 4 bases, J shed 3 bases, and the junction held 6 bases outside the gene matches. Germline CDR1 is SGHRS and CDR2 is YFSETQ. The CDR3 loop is CASSLSGTGGYNEQFF. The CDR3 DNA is TGCGCCAGCAGCCTATCCGGGACAGGGGGCTACAATGAGCAGTTCTTC.

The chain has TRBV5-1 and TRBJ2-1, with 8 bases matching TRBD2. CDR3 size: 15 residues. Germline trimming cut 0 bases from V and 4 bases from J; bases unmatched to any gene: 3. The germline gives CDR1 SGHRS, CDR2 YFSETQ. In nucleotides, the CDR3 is TGCGCCAGCAGCTTGGACAGCGGGAGTTACAATGAGCAGTTCTTC. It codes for CASSLDSGSYNEQFF.

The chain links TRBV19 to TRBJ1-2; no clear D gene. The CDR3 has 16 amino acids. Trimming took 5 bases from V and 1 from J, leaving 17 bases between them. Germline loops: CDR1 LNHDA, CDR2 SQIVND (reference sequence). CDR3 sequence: CASSARALPHNYGYTF. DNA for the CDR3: TGTGCCAGTAGTGCCCGGGCCCTGCCCCATAACTATGGCTACACCTTC. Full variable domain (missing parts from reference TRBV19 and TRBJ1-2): DGGITQSPKYLFRKEGQNVTLSCEQNLNHDAMYWYRQDPGQGLRLIYYSQIVNDFQKGDIAEGYSVSREKKESFPLTVTSAQKNPTAFYLCASSARALPHNYGYTFGSGTRLTVV.

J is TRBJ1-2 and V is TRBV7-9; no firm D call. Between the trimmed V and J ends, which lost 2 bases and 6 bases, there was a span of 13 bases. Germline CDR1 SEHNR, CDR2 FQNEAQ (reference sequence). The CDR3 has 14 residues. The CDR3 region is CASSLTSMTDGYTF. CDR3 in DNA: TGTGCCAGCAGCTTAACTTCGATGACTGATGGCTACACCTTC.

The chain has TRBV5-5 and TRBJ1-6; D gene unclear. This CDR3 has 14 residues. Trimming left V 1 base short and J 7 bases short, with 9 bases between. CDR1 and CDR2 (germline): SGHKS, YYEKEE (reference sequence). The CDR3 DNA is TGTGCCAGCAGCTTGTACGGCGAGAATTCACCCCTCCACTTT. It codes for CASSLYGENSPLHF.

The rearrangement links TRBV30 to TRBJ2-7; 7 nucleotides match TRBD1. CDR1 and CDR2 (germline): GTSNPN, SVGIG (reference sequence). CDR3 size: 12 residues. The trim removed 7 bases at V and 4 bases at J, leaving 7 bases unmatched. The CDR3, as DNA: TGTGCCTTAACGGGACAGCAATACGAGCAGTACTTC. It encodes CALTGQQYEQYF. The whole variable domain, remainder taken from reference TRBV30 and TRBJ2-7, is SQTIHQWPATLVQPVGSPLSLECTVEGTSNPNLYWYRQAAGRGLQLLFYSVGIGQISSEVPQNLSASRPQDRQFILSSKKLLLSDSGFYLCALTGQQYEQYFGPGTRLTVT.